Each of the 32 T cell receptor beta chains below was sequenced from the same sample in a study of T-cell memory formation after mild COVID-19 (dated by TCRdb to the early 2020s). The receptor library was made with 5' RACE. Sequencing instrument: Illumina NovaSeq 6000. The public sequencing data were trimmed at Q25 with fastp and processed into clonotypes with MiXCR by TCRdb, which kept only in-frame beta chains. Entries are consolidated by CDR3 protein sequence, retaining the most common genes and DNA. This sample is represented by about 560,000 distinct CDR3 sequences; 20% to 25% of them were singletons. Around 7.7% of the sample is in the top ten clones. Sequences were obtained from PBMCs or a T cell subset sorted from them (not recorded which). These receptors were collected from an adult woman who had mild COVID-19 (a few samples of this study predate the infection). The sample titles of this study are shuffled in the database, so cell type and time point are left out; the donor was told from shared clones.

This clonotype was counted between two and nine times. The gene calls are TRBV7-9 and TRBJ2-5, with D uncertain. V was clipped by 4 bases and J by 0 bases, with 12 bases between them. Germline CDR1 and CDR2: SEHNR and FQNEAQ (reference sequence). The CDR3 is 15 amino acids. The CDR3 protein is CASSSTDGYQETQYF. CDR3 DNA: TGTGCCAGCAGCTCGACGGACGGGTACCAAGAGACCCAGTACTTC. Together with reference TRBV7-9 and TRBJ2-5, the CDR3 gives the full variable domain: DTGVSQNPRHKITKRGQNVTFRCDPISEHNRLYWYRQTLGQGPEFLTYFQNEAQLEKSRLLSDRFSAERPKGSFSTLEIQRTEQGDSAMYLCASSSTDGYQETQYFGPGTRLLVL.

This clonotype was seen a handful of times. The chain links TRBV6-2 or TRBV6-3 to TRBJ2-7; 9 bases align to TRBD2. The CDR3 has 18 amino acids. Germline V lookup: CDR1 MNHEY, CDR2 SVGEGT. V lost 2 bases to trimming and J lost 6 bases; unmatched junction nucleotides: 17. The CDR3 loop reads CASSYPITGTSPLGEQYF. The CDR3 region has the DNA TGTGCCAGCAGTTACCCGATCACCGGGACTAGCCCCCTCGGCGAGCAGTACTTC.

CDR3 residues: CASSYGTGILNEQFF. Here the CDR3 DNA reads TGTGCCAGCAGTTACGGGACTGGAATCCTCAATGAGCAGTTCTTC. The gene calls are TRBV6-5 and TRBJ2-1, with a tentative D call TRBD2 (6 bases). CDR3 length: 15 amino acids. From germline, CDR1 is MNHEY and CDR2 SVGAGI. The V end was cut by 2 bases, the J end by 6 bases, with 14 bases between.

This clonotype has a count of ten or more. The rearrangement links TRBV12-3 or TRBV12-4 to TRBJ2-5, with 13 bases aligning to TRBD2. V was pared by 5 bases and J by 5 bases, with 11 bases of the junction left unmatched. The CDR3 has 17 amino acids. The CDR3 nucleotides read TGTGCCAGCAGTCGGACTAGCGGGGGCCTTTTGCGGGAGACCCAGTACTTC. Translated, it gives CASSRTSGGLLRETQYF.

The chain employs TRBV4-1 and TRBJ2-3; tentatively, D is TRBD2 (6 bases). Trimming removed 4 bases at V and 4 bases at J, with 12 bases between. Germline loops: CDR1 MGHRA, CDR2 YSYEKL. The CDR3 is 14 residues long. Here the CDR3 reads CASSPWEVADTQYF. CDR3 DNA: TGCGCCAGCAGCCCTTGGGAGGTTGCAGATACGCAGTATTTT.

The chain recombines TRBV13 with TRBJ2-3; TRBD1 aligns across 10 bases. Germline values: CDR1 PRHDT, CDR2 FYEKMQ (reference sequence). The CDR3 spans 17 residues. The trim removed 4 bases at V and 1 base at J, leaving 8 bases unmatched. The DNA for the CDR3 is TGTGCCAGCAGCTCCCGGGACAGGGGCAGGGGCACAGATACGCAGTATTTT. Encoded protein: CASSSRDRGRGTDTQYF. Full variable domain (missing parts from reference TRBV13 and TRBJ2-3): AAGVIQSPRHLIKEKRETATLKCYPIPRHDTVYWYQQGPGQDPQFLISFYEKMQSDKGSIPDRFSAQQFSDYHSELNMSSLELGDSALYFCASSSRDRGRGTDTQYFGPGTRLTVL.

The rearrangement uses TRBV7-6 and TRBJ1-1; 9 nucleotides align to TRBD1. Unmatched junction bases numbered 1, after V lost 0 bases and J lost 5 bases. CDR3 length: 14 amino acids. From germline, CDR1 is SGHVS and CDR2 FNYEAQ. CDR3 DNA sequence: TGTGCCAGCAGCTTAGCGACAGGGGGAACTGAAGCTTTCTTT. Its translation: CASSLATGGTEAFF.

This clonotype has a handful of counts. The rearrangement joins TRBV6-5 to TRBJ2-1, with a possible D match to TRBD1 (5 bases). This CDR3 region has 14 residues. CDR1 is MNHEY and CDR2 is SVGAGI in the germline V gene. Trimming stripped 5 bases from V and 3 bases from J, with 11 bases between. CDR3 DNA sequence: TGTGCCAGCAGTAGACAGCCTTTCTACAATGAGCAGTTCTTC. Translation: CASSRQPFYNEQFF.

V is TRBV7-2 and J is TRBJ2-1; D assignment may be TRBD1 or TRBD2 (5 bases each). The length of the CDR3 is 13 residues. With 5 bases removed from V and 6 bases from J, the gap between germline ends came to 11 bases. Germline loops: CDR1 SGHTA, CDR2 FQGNSA. CDR3 bases: TGTGCCAGCAGCCTCCAGAGGGGCAATGAGCAGTTCTTC. Its protein product is CASSLQRGNEQFF.

This clonotype has just a few counts. The rearrangement uses TRBV12-3 or TRBV12-4 and TRBJ1-6; D is uncertain. The V and J ends lost 1 base and 6 bases respectively, with 10 bases between them. The CDR3 consists of 15 residues. The CDR3 DNA is TGTGCCAGCAGTTTAGTGGAGTATATTAATTCACCCCTCCACTTT. Its protein is CASSLVEYINSPLHF.

The J gene is TRBJ1-1, the V gene TRBV19; D uncertain. The CDR3 totals 15 residues. Germline V CDR1 and CDR2: LNHDA, SQIVND (reference sequence). The V and J ends lost 6 bases and 1 base respectively, with 15 bases between them. For the CDR3, the DNA is TGTGCCAGTAGCCCGGTCCCCCGCGGGAACACTGAAGCTTTCTTT. It encodes CASSPVPRGNTEAFF.

The CDR3 region is CASSVQGVNEKLFF. The CDR3 DNA reads TGTGCCAGCAGCGTACAGGGTGTAAATGAAAAACTGTTTTTT. This chain connects TRBV9 to TRBJ1-4; possibly TRBD1 for D (5 bases). V was shortened by 1 base and J by 5 bases, with 9 bases between the two germline ends. The CDR3 sequence is 14 residues long. Looked up from germline, CDR1 is SGDLS and CDR2 is YYNGEE.

This chain connects TRBV7-9 to TRBJ2-5, with a weak D call TRBD2 (6 bases). The CDR3 has 14 amino acids. V was trimmed by 5 bases and J by 2 bases, leaving 12 bases between them. Germline V gene sequence: CDR1 SEHNR, CDR2 FQNEAQ (reference sequence). This CDR3 is CASSPPRGQETQYF. The CDR3 nucleotides read TGTGCCAGCAGCCCTCCCCGGGGGCAAGAGACCCAGTACTTC.

The chain joins TRBV7-3 to TRBJ2-7; no definite D call. V was cut by 5 bases and J by 0 bases, with 17 bases left in between. The CDR3 length is 16 residues. CDR1 and CDR2 (germline): SGHTA, FQGTGA. The CDR3 loop is CASSPQWVRYSYEQYF. The CDR3 coding sequence is TGTGCCAGCAGCCCCCAGTGGGTTCGGTACTCCTACGAGCAGTACTTC.

This clonotype was detected a few times. The chain recombines TRBV7-9 with TRBJ1-6; possible D gene TRBD1, 5 bases. The CDR3 sequence is 12 residues long. The germline V gene encodes CDR1 SEHNR and CDR2 FQNEAQ (reference sequence). Trimming pared 5 bases from V and 10 bases from J, leaving 9 bases between. The CDR3: CASSTDTSPLHF. CDR3 DNA sequence: TGTGCCAGCAGCACGGACACGTCACCCCTCCACTTT.

The rearrangement uses TRBV2 and TRBJ2-1, with D possibly TRBD2 on 6 matching bases. Trimming shortened V by 3 bases and J by 2 bases, and 11 bases separated the two germline ends. Per germline, CDR1 SNHLY and CDR2 FYNNEI. The CDR3 extends over 15 amino acids. The CDR3 nucleotides read TGTGCCAGCAGTGATGGGACTTCGACCTACAATGAGCAGTTCTTC. The encoded protein is CASSDGTSTYNEQFF. The full variable domain, completed using reference TRBV2 and TRBJ2-1, is EPEVTQTPSHQVTQMGQEVILRCVPISNHLYFYWYRQILGQKVEFLVSFYNNEISEKSEIFDDQFSVERPDGSNFTLKIRSTKLEDSAMYFCASSDGTSTYNEQFFGPGTRLTVL.

This clonotype has at least ten counts. The chain links TRBV5-6 to TRBJ2-1; 8 positions match TRBD2. The CDR3 is 14 amino acids. Germline V gives CDR1 SGHDT, CDR2 YYEEEE. Trimming removed 1 base from V and 3 bases from J; junction bases left unmatched: 0. CDR3 region: CASSLTSGYNEQFF. CDR3 coding DNA: TGTGCCAGCAGCTTGACTAGCGGCTACAATGAGCAGTTCTTC.

This clonotype was counted only a few times. The V and J genes are TRBV3-1 and TRBJ2-3; D is perhaps TRBD2 (8 bases). The CDR3 has 17 residues. V was shortened by 3 bases and J by 3 bases, with 19 bases between the two germline ends. Germline V CDR1 and CDR2: LGHDT, YNNKEL (reference sequence). The CDR3 region is CASSHRGAGGTTDTQYF. The CDR3 DNA reads as TGTGCCAGCAGCCACAGGGGGGCGGGAGGAACTACAGATACGCAGTATTTT.

The rearrangement joins TRBV9 to TRBJ2-3, with D perhaps TRBD1 (5 bases). The CDR3 extends over 16 amino acids. V was clipped by 0 bases and J by 2 bases, with 13 bases between them. Germline V gene lookup returns CDR1 SGDLS and CDR2 YYNGEE. CDR3 bases: TGTGCCAGCAGCGTAGCTACGTGGACAAACACAGATACGCAGTATTTT. Residues: CASSVATWTNTDTQYF.

This chain uses TRBV12-3 or TRBV12-4 with TRBJ2-1; weak D call: TRBD2 (6 bases). V lost 2 bases to trimming and J lost 3 bases, with 11 bases between them. This CDR3 contains 15 residues. In DNA form, the CDR3 reads TGTGCCAGCAGTTTATACGCGGGATACTACAATGAGCAGTTCTTC. This encodes CASSLYAGYYNEQFF.

The CDR3 loop reads CSARGGLTFRQTQYF. The CDR3 coding sequence is TGCAGTGCTAGGGGGGGACTAACCTTTAGACAGACCCAGTACTTC. This sequence joins TRBV20-1 and TRBJ2-5; 7 nucleotides agree with TRBD2. CDR1 is DFQATT and CDR2 is SNEGSKA in the germline V gene (reference sequence). This CDR3 comprises 15 residues. Germline trimming cut 3 bases from V and 6 bases from J; bases unmatched to any gene: 13.

In its sample, this clonotype was seen once. The CDR3 region is CATSRAWRGGWGANVLTF. CDR3 nucleotides: TGTGCCACCAGCAGAGCTTGGCGGGGCGGGTGGGGGGCCAACGTCCTGACTTTC. The V call is TRBV15, the J call TRBJ2-6; D possibly corresponds to TRBD2 (6 bases). The length of the CDR3 is 18 residues. Trimming removed 1 base at V and 4 bases at J, with 17 bases between. In germline, CDR1 is LNHNV, CDR2 YYDKDF (reference sequence).

The CDR3 DNA is TGTGCCAGCAGTGAATCGGACATCCAAGAGACCCAGTACTTC. Its translation is CASSESDIQETQYF. The chain links TRBV6-1 to TRBJ2-5; weak D call: TRBD1 (5 bases). The ends were cut back, 2 bases at V and 1 base at J, with 8 bases in the middle. Germline V gene lookup returns CDR1 MNHNS and CDR2 SASEGT. The CDR3 has 14 amino acids.

This clonotype was seen only once. This sequence joins TRBV27 and TRBJ2-7, with D perhaps TRBD1 or TRBD2 (5 bases each). Trimming pared 1 base from V and 9 bases from J, leaving 19 bases between. The germline V gene encodes CDR1 MNHEY and CDR2 SMNVEV (reference sequence). The CDR3 is made up of 15 amino acids. The CDR3 DNA follows: TGTGCCAGCAGTTTATACGGCTCCGGGGACGACGGGCAGTACTTC. Its translation: CASSLYGSGDDGQYF.

The rearrangement joins TRBV7-3 to TRBJ2-2, with 7 bases that match TRBD1. J lost 4 bases, V lost 5 bases, and 7 bases had no gene match. Germline CDR1 is SGHTA and CDR2 is FQGTGA. The CDR3 is 15 amino acids. Here the CDR3 DNA reads TGTGCCAGCAGCCCGAGGACAGGCCCCACCGGGGAGCTGTTTTTT. This translates into CASSPRTGPTGELFF.

This clonotype turned up a few times. The chain has TRBV11-3 and TRBJ2-5; a possible D gene is TRBD2 (6 bases). Trimming removed 1 base from V and 3 bases from J, with 12 bases in between. The CDR3 spans 15 residues. The V gene's germline CDR1 is SGHNT and CDR2 YENEEA. The CDR3 DNA sequence: TGTGCCAGCAGCTTAGCCGGCGGGGTGGAAGAGACCCAGTACTTC. It specifies CASSLAGGVEETQYF.

This clonotype was counted between two and nine times. The chain joins TRBV20-1 to TRBJ2-3; 9 bases line up with TRBD2. The V gene's germline CDR1 is DFQATT and CDR2 SNEGSKA (reference sequence). This CDR3 is built from 15 residues. Unmatched junction bases numbered 8, after V lost 5 bases and J lost 2 bases. The CDR3: CSAHSGGPSTDTQYF. The DNA of the CDR3 is TGCAGTGCTCATAGCGGGGGCCCTTCCACAGATACGCAGTATTTT.

This clonotype has only a few counts. The chain joins TRBV10-3 to TRBJ2-3; 14 bases line up with TRBD2. Losses at the gene ends were 6 bases for V and 6 bases for J; bases not matched to a gene: 8. The CDR3 consists of 16 residues. Germline CDR1 is ENHRY and CDR2 is SYGVKD. The CDR3 DNA reads as TGTGCCATCAGAGACCGACTAGCGGGGGGGCAGGATACGCAGTATTTT. This encodes CAIRDRLAGGQDTQYF.

The V gene is TRBV7-9, the J gene TRBJ2-7; 7 positions match TRBD1. Unmatched junction bases numbered 5, after V lost 3 bases and J lost 0 bases. Germline V lookup: CDR1 SEHNR, CDR2 FQNEAQ (reference sequence). The CDR3 contains 15 residues. CDR3 loop: CASSFPGQNSYEQYF. The CDR3, as DNA: TGTGCCAGCAGCTTTCCGGGACAGAACTCCTACGAGCAGTACTTC.

Only a few counts were recorded for this clonotype. V usage is TRBV7-9 and J usage is TRBJ2-1, with 12 bases aligning to TRBD2. Germline CDR1 reads SEHNR; CDR2 reads FQNEAQ (reference sequence). The CDR3 consists of 16 residues. The V gene end was trimmed by 8 bases and the J gene end by 4 bases; junction bases not matched to a gene: 9. CDR3 amino acids: CASGRSTSGGYNEQFF. The CDR3, as DNA: TGTGCCAGCGGGAGGTCGACTAGCGGGGGATACAATGAGCAGTTCTTC. Full variable domain (remainder filled in from reference TRBV7-9 and TRBJ2-1): DTGVSQNPRHKITKRGQNVTFRCDPISEHNRLYWYRQTLGQGPEFLTYFQNEAQLEKSRLLSDRFSAERPKGSFSTLEIQRTEQGDSAMYLCASGRSTSGGYNEQFFGPGTRLTVL.

In its sample, this clonotype was seen a few times. The chain joins TRBV24-1 to TRBJ2-1, with 7 bases that match TRBD2. Germline CDR1 and CDR2: KGHDR and SFDVKD. The CDR3 has 16 amino acids. Unmatched junction bases numbered 8, after V lost 4 bases and J lost 3 bases. The CDR3 sequence: CATSDAGTTVYNEQFF. The CDR3 nucleotides read TGTGCCACCAGTGACGCCGGGACTACAGTCTACAATGAGCAGTTCTTC.

This clonotype was detected a few times. This chain links TRBV24-1 with TRBJ2-2; D may be TRBD1 (5 bases). The germline gives CDR1 KGHDR, CDR2 SFDVKD. The CDR3 consists of 15 residues. V was shortened by 1 base and J by 5 bases, with 10 bases between the two germline ends. DNA for the CDR3: TGTGCCACCAGTGATTTCCCAGGGTCTACCGGGGAGCTGTTTTTT. This sequence encodes CATSDFPGSTGELFF.